This TCR beta chain was captured in a study of naive and memory T cell subsets. Only a few counts were recorded for this clonotype. What it binds is unknown. Two oligonucleotides, mixed equimolar, formed the beta constant-region primer covering TRBC1 and TRBC2. Ligated cDNA was amplified by four rounds of PCR with nested alpha and beta constant-region primers and SP2. TCRdb passed the UMI-ligation and nested PCR reads through MiXCR, listing each CDR3 protein once. This table has 150,000 or so distinct CDR3 sequences, 22% appearing once. Germline CDR1 is LNHNV and CDR2 is YYDKDF (reference sequence). This CDR3 contains 16 residues. Trimming cost V 5 bases and J 7 bases; bases outside gene matches: 12. Study results and limitations: A few larger clonotypes appeared in naive repertoires, especially CD8, possibly memory cells re-expressing CD45RA. There was no ground truth to check naive and memory subset results.

The sample taken for sequencing was naive CD4+ T cells from blood. This sequence joins TRBV15 and TRBJ1-4, with 8 bases identical to TRBD1. The TCR originated in a human donor in good health. CDR3 loop: CATSSSRQGAGEKLFF. The CDR3 DNA sequence: TGTGCCACCAGCTCATCCCGGCAGGGGGCGGGTGAAAAACTGTTTTTT.